The clone carrying this T cell receptor (beta chain) came up once. Sequencing was performed with immunoSEQ multiplex PCR; in TCRdb, only in-frame clones are kept and a portion is missing. Of about 67,000 clones listed, around 88% are singletons. This entry comes from a study of blood T cell repertoires in COVID-19. Study summary: COVID-19 samples, acute and convalescent, were from the United States, Italy and Spain.

J was trimmed by 6 bases and V by 2 bases; bases with no gene match: 4. Germline lookup yields CDR1 MGHRA and CDR2 YSYEKL. The CDR3 is made up of 15 amino acids. V usage is TRBV4-1 and J usage is TRBJ1-5, with 10 bases fitting TRBD1. This TCR came from a woman of 80 years or more with acute or convalescent COVID-19. The sample consisted of peripheral blood. CDR3 residues: CASSQPWTGGQPQHF. The CDR3 DNA follows: TGCGCCAGCAGCCAACCCTGGACAGGGGGTCAGCCCCAGCATTTT.